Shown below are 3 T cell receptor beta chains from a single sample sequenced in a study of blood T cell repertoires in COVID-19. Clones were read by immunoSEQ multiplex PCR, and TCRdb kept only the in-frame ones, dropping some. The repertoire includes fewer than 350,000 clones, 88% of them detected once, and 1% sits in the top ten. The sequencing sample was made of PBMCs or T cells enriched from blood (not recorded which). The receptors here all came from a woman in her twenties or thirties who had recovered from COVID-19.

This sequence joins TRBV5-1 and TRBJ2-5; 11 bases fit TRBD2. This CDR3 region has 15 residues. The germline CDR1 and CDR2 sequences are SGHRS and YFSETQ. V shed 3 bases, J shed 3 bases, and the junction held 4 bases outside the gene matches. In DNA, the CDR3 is TGCGCCAGCAGCTCCCAGGGACTAGCGGAAGAGACCCAGTACTTC. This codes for CASSSQGLAEETQYF. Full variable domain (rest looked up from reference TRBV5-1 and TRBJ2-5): KAGVTQTPRYLIKTRGQQVTLSCSPISGHRSVSWYQQTPGQGLQFLFEYFSETQRNKGNFPGRFSGRQFSNSRSEMNVSTLELGDSALYLCASSSQGLAEETQYFGPGTRLLVL.

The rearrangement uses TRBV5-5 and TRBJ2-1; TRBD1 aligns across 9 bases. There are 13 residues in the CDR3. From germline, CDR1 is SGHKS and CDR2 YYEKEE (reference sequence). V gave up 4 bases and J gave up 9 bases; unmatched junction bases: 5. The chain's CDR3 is CASSVLTGGEQFF. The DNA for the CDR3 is TGTGCCAGCAGCGTATTGACAGGGGGTGAGCAGTTCTTC.

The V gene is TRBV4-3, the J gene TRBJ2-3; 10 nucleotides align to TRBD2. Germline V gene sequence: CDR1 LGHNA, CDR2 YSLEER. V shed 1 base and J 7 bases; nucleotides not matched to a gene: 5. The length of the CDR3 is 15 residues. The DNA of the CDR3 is TGCGCCAGCAGCCAAGGTTTACTAGCGGGGTATACGCAGTATTTT. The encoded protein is CASSQGLLAGYTQYF.